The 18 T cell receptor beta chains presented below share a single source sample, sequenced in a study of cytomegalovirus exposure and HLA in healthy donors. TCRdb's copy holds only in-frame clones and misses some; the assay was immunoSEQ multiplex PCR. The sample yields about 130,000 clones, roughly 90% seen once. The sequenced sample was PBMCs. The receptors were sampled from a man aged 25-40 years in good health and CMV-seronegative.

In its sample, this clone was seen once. CDR3 bases: TGCGCCAGCAGCTTTAGGCAGGGGGCCTATGGCTACACCTTC. Translation: CASSFRQGAYGYTF. The J gene is TRBJ1-2, the V gene TRBV5-1, with TRBD1 matching 8 bases. Germline trimming cut 2 bases from V and 4 bases from J; bases unmatched to any gene: 4. Germline values: CDR1 SGHRS, CDR2 YFSETQ. The length of the CDR3 is 14 residues.

The CDR3 protein is CASRSASGSLGEQFF. DNA of the CDR3: TGTGCCAGCAGATCAGCTAGCGGGAGTTTGGGTGAGCAGTTCTTC. The chain couples TRBV2 to TRBJ2-1, with TRBD2 matching 10 bases. V lost 6 bases, J lost 9 bases, and 11 bases stayed unmatched. Germline V gives CDR1 SNHLY, CDR2 FYNNEI. The CDR3 spans 15 residues.

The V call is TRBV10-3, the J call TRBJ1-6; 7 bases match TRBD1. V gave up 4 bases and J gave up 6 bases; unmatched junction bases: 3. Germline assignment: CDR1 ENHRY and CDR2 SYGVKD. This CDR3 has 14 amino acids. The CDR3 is CAISVGQSNSPLHF. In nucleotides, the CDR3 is TGTGCCATCAGTGTGGGACAGTCTAATTCACCCCTCCACTTT.

In DNA, the CDR3 is TGCGCCAGCAGCTCACAGGGTAGGGATTTGAACACTGAAGCTTTCTTT. Amino acid sequence: CASSSQGRDLNTEAFF. The rearrangement joins TRBV5-1 to TRBJ1-1; perhaps TRBD1 as D (6 bases). Trimming left V 3 bases short and J 0 bases short, with 15 bases between. Germline CDR1 and CDR2: SGHRS and YFSETQ. The CDR3 is made up of 16 amino acids.

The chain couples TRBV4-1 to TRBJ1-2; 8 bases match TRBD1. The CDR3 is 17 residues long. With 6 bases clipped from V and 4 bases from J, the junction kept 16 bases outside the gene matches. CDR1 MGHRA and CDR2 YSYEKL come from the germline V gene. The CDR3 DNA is TGCGCCAGCAGTTCCGCCTCGACAGGGGTTGGAATCTATGGCTACACCTTC. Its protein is CASSSASTGVGIYGYTF.

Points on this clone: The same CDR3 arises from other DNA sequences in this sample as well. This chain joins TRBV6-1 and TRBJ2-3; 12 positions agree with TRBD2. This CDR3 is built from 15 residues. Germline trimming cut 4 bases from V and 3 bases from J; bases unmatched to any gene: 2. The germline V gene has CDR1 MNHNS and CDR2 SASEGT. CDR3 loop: CASSVLAGGTDTQYF. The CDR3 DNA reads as TGTGCCAGCAGTGTACTAGCGGGAGGAACAGATACGCAGTATTTT.

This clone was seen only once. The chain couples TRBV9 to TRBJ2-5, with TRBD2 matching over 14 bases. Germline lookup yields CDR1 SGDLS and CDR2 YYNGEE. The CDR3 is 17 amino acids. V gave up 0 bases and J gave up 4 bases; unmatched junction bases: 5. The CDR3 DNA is TGTGCCAGCAGCGTAGAGGGACTAGCGGGAGTAGGAGAGACCCAGTACTTC. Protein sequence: CASSVEGLAGVGETQYF.

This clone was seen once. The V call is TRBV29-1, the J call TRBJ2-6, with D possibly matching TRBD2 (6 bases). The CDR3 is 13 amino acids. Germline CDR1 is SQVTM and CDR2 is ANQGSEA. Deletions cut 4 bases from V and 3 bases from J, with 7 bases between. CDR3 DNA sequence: TGCAGCGTTGGGGGGGTTGGGGCCAACGTCCTGACTTTC. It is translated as CSVGGVGANVLTF.

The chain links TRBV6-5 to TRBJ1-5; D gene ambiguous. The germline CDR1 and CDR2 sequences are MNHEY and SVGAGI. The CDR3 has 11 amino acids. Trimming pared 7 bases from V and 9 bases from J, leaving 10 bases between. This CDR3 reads CASTNIGPQHF. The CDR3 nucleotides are TGTGCCAGCACCAATATCGGGCCCCAGCATTTT.

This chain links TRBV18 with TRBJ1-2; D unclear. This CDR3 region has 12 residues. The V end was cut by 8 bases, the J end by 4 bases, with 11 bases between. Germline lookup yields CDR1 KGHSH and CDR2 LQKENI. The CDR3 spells CASGQGAYGYTF. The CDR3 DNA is TGTGCCAGCGGCCAAGGAGCCTATGGCTACACCTTC.

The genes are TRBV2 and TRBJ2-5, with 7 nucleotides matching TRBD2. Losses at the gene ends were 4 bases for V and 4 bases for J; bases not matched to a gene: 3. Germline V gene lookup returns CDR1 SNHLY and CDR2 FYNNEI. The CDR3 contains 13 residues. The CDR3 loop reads CASSVLAGETQYF. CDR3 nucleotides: TGTGCCAGCAGTGTTTTAGCGGGAGAGACCCAGTACTTC.

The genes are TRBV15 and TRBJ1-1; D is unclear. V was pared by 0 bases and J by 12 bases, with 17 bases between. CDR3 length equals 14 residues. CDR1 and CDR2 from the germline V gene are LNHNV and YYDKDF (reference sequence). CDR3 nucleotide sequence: TGTGCCACCAGCAGAGATTTAGCGGCAGGATCAACTTTCTTT. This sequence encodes CATSRDLAAGSTFF.

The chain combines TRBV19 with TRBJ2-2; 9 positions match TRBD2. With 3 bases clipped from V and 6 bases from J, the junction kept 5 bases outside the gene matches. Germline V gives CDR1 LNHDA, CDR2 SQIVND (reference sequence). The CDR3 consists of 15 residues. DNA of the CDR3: TGTGCCAGTAGTATCAGGGGACTAGCTCCCGGGGAGCTGTTTTTT. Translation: CASSIRGLAPGELFF.

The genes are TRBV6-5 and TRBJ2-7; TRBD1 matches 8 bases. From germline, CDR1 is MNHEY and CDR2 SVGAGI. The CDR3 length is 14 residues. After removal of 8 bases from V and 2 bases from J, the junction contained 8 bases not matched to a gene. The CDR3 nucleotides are TGTGCCAGCTCCACGGACAGGGCTACCTACGAGCAGTACTTC. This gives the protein CASSTDRATYEQYF.

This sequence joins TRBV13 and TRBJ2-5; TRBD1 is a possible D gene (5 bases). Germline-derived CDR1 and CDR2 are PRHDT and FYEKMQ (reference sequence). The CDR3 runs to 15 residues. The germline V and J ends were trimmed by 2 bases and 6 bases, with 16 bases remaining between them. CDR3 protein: CASSLRSGRAKTQYF. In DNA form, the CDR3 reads TGTGCCAGCAGCTTAAGATCTGGCAGGGCGAAGACCCAGTACTTC.

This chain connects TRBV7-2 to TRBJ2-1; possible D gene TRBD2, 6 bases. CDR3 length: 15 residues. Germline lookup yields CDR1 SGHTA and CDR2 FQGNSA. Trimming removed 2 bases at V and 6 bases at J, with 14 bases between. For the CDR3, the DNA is TGTGCCAGCAGCTTATCTCGGGCTAGCGCCAATGAGCAGTTCTTC. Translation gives CASSLSRASANEQFF.

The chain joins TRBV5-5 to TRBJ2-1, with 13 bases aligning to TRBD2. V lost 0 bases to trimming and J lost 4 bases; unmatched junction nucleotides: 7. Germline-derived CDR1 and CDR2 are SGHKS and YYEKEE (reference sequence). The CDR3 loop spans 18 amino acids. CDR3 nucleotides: TGTGCCAGCAGCTTGGAGGGACTAGCGGGACTAGGGTACAATGAGCAGTTCTTC. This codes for CASSLEGLAGLGYNEQFF. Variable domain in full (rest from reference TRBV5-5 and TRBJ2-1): DAGVTQSPTHLIKTRGQQVTLRCSPISGHKSVSWYQQVLGQGPQFIFQYYEKEERGRGNFPDRFSARQFPNYSSELNVNALLLGDSALYLCASSLEGLAGLGYNEQFFGPGTRLTVL.

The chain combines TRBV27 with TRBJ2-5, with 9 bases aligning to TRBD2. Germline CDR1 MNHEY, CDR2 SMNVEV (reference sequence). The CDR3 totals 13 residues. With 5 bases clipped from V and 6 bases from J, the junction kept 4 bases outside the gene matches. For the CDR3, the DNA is TGTGCCAGCAGTGTTAGCGGGAGAAAGACCCAGTACTTC. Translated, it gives CASSVSGRKTQYF.